These T cell receptor beta chains were read from a single sample in a study of beta chain features in type 1 diabetes. The repertoire was sequenced with immunoSEQ multiplex PCR; TCRdb's copy has only in-frame clones and lacks some. The sample holds 250,000 to 300,000 clones, 20% to 25% seen once. Source material: naive CD4+ T cells from blood. Receptors were obtained from a woman in her twenties or thirties with type 1 diabetes. Both conserved end residues are part of each CDR3. D genes are given only for firm matches. The size entry is marked missing in some rows and otherwise reads once, few, many or a size class.

CDR3 DNA: TGTGCCAGCTCACCAAGGGGCTCCGGGCCACAACTGTTTTTT
CDR3 protein: CASSPRGSGPQLFF
CDR3 length: 14
clone size: NA
V gene: TRBV18
D gene: NA
J gene: TRBJ1-4

CDR3 DNA: TGTGCCAGCAGCCTCACAGGGGAAACCAACTATGGCTACACCTTC
CDR3 protein: CASSLTGETNYGYTF
CDR3 length: 15
clone size: NA
V gene: TRBV14
D gene: TRBD1
J gene: TRBJ1-2

CDR3 DNA: TGTGCCAGCAGTGAAGCGCGGGGGTATGGGGAGACCCAGTACTTC
CDR3 protein: CASSEARGYGETQYF
CDR3 length: 15
clone size: NA
V gene: TRBV2
D gene: TRBD2
J gene: TRBJ2-5

CDR3 DNA: TGTGCCAGCAGTGACGAGGCGAACACTGAAGCTTTCTTT
CDR3 protein: CASSDEANTEAFF
CDR3 length: 13
clone size: few
V gene: TRBV2
D gene: NA
J gene: TRBJ1-1

CDR3 DNA: TGTGCCAGCAGCCTAGGGACTGAAGAGACCCAGTACTTC
CDR3 protein: CASSLGTEETQYF
CDR3 length: 13
clone size: NA
V gene: TRBV28
D gene: NA
J gene: TRBJ2-5

CDR3 DNA: TGTGCCAGCAGCCAAGTCTCCGACTTCACAGATACGCAGTATTTT
CDR3 protein: CASSQVSDFTDTQYF
CDR3 length: 15
clone size: few
V gene: TRBV4-2
D gene: NA
J gene: TRBJ2-3

CDR3 DNA: TGCGCCAGCAGCCAGGGCCAGGGGGTCTATGGCTACACCTTC
CDR3 protein: CASSQGQGVYGYTF
CDR3 length: 14
clone size: NA
V gene: TRBV4-1
D gene: TRBD1
J gene: TRBJ1-2

CDR3 DNA: TGTGCCAGCAGCTTAACCGAGAGCAATCAGCCCCAGCATTTT
CDR3 protein: CASSLTESNQPQHF
CDR3 length: 14
clone size: NA
V gene: TRBV7-9
D gene: NA
J gene: TRBJ1-5

CDR3 DNA: TGTGCCAGCAGACTAGCGGCGACAGATACGCAGTATTTT
CDR3 protein: CASRLAATDTQYF
CDR3 length: 13
clone size: few
V gene: TRBV11-2
D gene: TRBD2
J gene: TRBJ2-3

CDR3 DNA: TGCAGCGTTGTTGGAATAGCGGGAGCTGGGGCCAACGTCCTGACTTTC
CDR3 protein: CSVVGIAGAGANVLTF
CDR3 length: 16
clone size: few
V gene: TRBV29-1
D gene: TRBD2
J gene: TRBJ2-6

CDR3 DNA: TGTGCCAGCAGTTCACCTGGCCAGCCCCAGCATTTT
CDR3 protein: CASSSPGQPQHF
CDR3 length: 12
clone size: NA
V gene: TRBV6-5
D gene: NA
J gene: TRBJ1-5

CDR3 DNA: TGTGCCGGGTTCCGGGACAGGGGGTACAATGAGCAGTTCTTC
CDR3 protein: CAGFRDRGYNEQFF
CDR3 length: 14
clone size: NA
V gene: TRBV2
D gene: TRBD1
J gene: TRBJ2-1

CDR3 DNA: TGTGCCAGCATTTCACAACGAACGAACACTGAAGCTTTCTTT
CDR3 protein: CASISQRTNTEAFF
CDR3 length: 14
clone size: few
V gene: TRBV2
D gene: NA
J gene: TRBJ1-1

CDR3 DNA: TGTGCCTGGAGTGGACAGATCGAGCAGTACTTC
CDR3 protein: CAWSGQIEQYF
CDR3 length: 11
clone size: few
V gene: TRBV30
D gene: NA
J gene: TRBJ2-7

CDR3 DNA: TGTGCCTGGACCCCGTGGAGCGGGAGACCTAATGAGCAGTTCTTC
CDR3 protein: CAWTPWSGRPNEQFF
CDR3 length: 15
clone size: few
V gene: TRBV30
D gene: TRBD2
J gene: TRBJ2-1

CDR3 DNA: TGTGCCAGCACCTCGGGGACAGGGAGCTACGAGCAGTACTTC
CDR3 protein: CASTSGTGSYEQYF
CDR3 length: 14
clone size: NA
V gene: TRBV28
D gene: TRBD1
J gene: TRBJ2-7

CDR3 DNA: TGTGCCTGGAGTGGGGACAGGTGGATGACCTACGAGCAGTACTTC
CDR3 protein: CAWSGDRWMTYEQYF
CDR3 length: 15
clone size: few
V gene: TRBV30
D gene: TRBD1
J gene: TRBJ2-7

CDR3 DNA: TGTGCCAGCAGCTTAGAGATACACTACAATGAGCAGTTCTTC
CDR3 protein: CASSLEIHYNEQFF
CDR3 length: 14
clone size: few
V gene: TRBV7-9
D gene: NA
J gene: TRBJ2-1

CDR3 DNA: TGCGCCAGCAGCCAAGAGCCCAGTGACCCCTTAGCGGGAGCGAGGTTCTTC
CDR3 protein: CASSQEPSDPLAGARFF
CDR3 length: 17
clone size: NA
V gene: TRBV4-1
D gene: TRBD2
J gene: TRBJ2-1

CDR3 DNA: TGTGCCAGCAGCCAAATCGGACAGGGCTACGAGCAGTACTTC
CDR3 protein: CASSQIGQGYEQYF
CDR3 length: 14
clone size: NA
V gene: TRBV14
D gene: TRBD1
J gene: TRBJ2-7

CDR3 DNA: TGTGCCAGCAGTCCAAGAGCGGGAGATAGCACAGATACGCAGTATTTT
CDR3 protein: CASSPRAGDSTDTQYF
CDR3 length: 16
clone size: NA
V gene: TRBV27
D gene: TRBD2
J gene: TRBJ2-3

CDR3 DNA: TGTGCCATCAGCGGGGGACTAGCGACTTACAATGAGCAGTTCTTC
CDR3 protein: CAISGGLATYNEQFF
CDR3 length: 15
clone size: NA
V gene: TRBV10-3
D gene: TRBD2
J gene: TRBJ2-1